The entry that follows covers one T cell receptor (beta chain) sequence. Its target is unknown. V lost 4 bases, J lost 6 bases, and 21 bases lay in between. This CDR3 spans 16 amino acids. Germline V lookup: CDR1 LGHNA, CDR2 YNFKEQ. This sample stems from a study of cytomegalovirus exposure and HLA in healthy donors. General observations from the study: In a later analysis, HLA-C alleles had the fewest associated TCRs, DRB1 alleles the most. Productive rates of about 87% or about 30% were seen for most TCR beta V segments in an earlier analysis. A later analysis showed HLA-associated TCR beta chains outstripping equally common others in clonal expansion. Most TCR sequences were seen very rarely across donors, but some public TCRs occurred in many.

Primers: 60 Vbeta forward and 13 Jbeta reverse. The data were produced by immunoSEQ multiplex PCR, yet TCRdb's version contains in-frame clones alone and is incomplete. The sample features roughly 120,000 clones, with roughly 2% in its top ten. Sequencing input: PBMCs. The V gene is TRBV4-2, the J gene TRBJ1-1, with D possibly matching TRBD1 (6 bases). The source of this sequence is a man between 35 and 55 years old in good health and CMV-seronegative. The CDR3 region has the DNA TGTGCCAGCAGCCCGTACATTACAGGGTATGAAGCTGAAGCTTTCTTT. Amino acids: CASSPYITGYEAEAFF.